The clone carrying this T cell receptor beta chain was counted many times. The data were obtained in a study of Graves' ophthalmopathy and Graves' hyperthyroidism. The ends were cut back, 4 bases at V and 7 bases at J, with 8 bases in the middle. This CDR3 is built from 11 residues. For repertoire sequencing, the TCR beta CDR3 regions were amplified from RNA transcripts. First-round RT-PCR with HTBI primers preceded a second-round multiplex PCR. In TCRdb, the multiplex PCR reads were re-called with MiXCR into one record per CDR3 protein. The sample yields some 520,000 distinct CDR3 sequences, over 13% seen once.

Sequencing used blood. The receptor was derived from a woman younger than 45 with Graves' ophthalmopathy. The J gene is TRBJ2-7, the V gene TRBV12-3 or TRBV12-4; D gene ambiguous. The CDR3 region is CASSSGQEQYF. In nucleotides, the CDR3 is TGTGCCAGCAGTTCTGGGCAAGAGCAGTACTTC.